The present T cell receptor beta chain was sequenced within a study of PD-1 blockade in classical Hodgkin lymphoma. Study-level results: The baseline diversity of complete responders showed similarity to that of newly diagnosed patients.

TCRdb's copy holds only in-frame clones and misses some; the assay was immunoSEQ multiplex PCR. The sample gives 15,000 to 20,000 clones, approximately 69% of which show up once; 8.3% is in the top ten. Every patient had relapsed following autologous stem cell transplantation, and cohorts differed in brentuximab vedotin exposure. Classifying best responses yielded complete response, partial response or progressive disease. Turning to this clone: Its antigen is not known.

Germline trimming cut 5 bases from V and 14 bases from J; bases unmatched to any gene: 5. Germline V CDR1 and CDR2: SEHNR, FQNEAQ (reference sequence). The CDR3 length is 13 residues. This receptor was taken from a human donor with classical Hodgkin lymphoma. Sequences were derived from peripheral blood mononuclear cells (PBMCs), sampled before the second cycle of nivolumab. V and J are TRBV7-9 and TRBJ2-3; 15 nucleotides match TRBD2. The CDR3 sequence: CASSRTSGRAGYF. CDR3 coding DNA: TGTGCCAGCAGCCGGACTAGCGGGAGGGCCGGGTATTTT.